This T cell receptor (beta chain) was observed in a study of blood T cell repertoires in COVID-19. Per the study methods: For nucleated cells, counts were estimated from reference gene primer amplification. The method was immunoSEQ multiplex PCR; TCRdb's version includes in-frame clones alone and lacks a portion of them. That table gives V, J and clone size, and the DNA gave D and trimming. This table has some 300,000 clones, approximately 90% appearing once. Cohort 3 recovered donors had two negative PCRs, clearance, or symptom resolution. The germline CDR1 and CDR2 sequences are SGHTA and FQGNSA. Trimming removed 3 bases at V and 10 bases at J, with 13 bases between. The CDR3 is made up of 13 amino acids.

The source of this sequence is a young man who had recovered from COVID-19. This sequence joins TRBV7-2 and TRBJ1-5, with a possible D match to TRBD1 (5 bases). Sequencing was performed on PBMCs or T cells enriched from blood (not recorded which). For the CDR3, the DNA is TGTGCCAGCAGCTTCGGGGGGGTAGAACCCCAGCATTTT. Encoded protein: CASSFGGVEPQHF. The full variable domain, its missing parts supplied by reference TRBV7-2 and TRBJ1-5, is GAGVSQSPSNKVTEKGKDVELRCDPISGHTALYWYRQSLGQGLEFLIYFQGNSAPDKSGLPSDRFSAERTGGSVSTLTIQRTQQEDSAVYLCASSFGGVEPQHFGDGTRLSIL.